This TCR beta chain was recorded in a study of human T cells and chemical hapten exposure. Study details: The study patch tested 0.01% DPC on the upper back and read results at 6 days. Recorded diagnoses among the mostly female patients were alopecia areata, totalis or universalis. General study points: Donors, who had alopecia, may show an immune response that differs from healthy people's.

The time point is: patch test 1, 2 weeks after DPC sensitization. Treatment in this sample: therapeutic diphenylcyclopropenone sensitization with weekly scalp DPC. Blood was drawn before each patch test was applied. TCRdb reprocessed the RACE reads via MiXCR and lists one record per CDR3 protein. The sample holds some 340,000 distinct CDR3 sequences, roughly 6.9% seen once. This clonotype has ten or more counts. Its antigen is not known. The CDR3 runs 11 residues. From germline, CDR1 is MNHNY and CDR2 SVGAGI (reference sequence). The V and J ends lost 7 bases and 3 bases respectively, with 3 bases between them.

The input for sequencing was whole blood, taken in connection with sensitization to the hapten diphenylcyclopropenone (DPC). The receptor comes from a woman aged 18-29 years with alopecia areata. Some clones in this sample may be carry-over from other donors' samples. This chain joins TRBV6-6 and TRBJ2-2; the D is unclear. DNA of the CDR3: TGTGCCAGCATGCACACCGGGGAGCTGTTTTTT. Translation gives CASMHTGELFF.